This T cell receptor (beta chain) originates from a study of cytomegalovirus exposure and HLA in healthy donors (dated by TCRdb to about 2017). In terms of the full investigation: The 666 repertoires of the first cohort and the roughly 120 validation repertoires were produced on the same platform, according to a later analysis. The study aimed to test whether cataloging public T cell receptors could reveal signatures of past pathogen exposure. A separate validation cohort of 90 to 150 different subjects was used in addition to the approximately 610-subject first cohort. High-throughput TCR immunosequencing, statistical association of individual TCRs with disease status, and machine learning were combined to predict cytomegalovirus infection status. The paper's findings and limits, for the study overall: All 110 or so repertoires were used to score co-occurrence in the validation cohort in a later analysis, because that analysis had no HLA typing for the cohort. A later analysis found that TCRs clustered in the first cohort also tended to co-occur in the roughly 120 validation repertoires, with 94% of cluster scores above 0. The authors suggested that the approach could potentially be generalized to other disease states and immunological phenotypes. Most TCR sequences were seen in very few donors, while some public TCRs were found in many individuals. In the study, some 180 TCR beta chains were listed as associated with cytomegalovirus. In vitro tests confirmed that a few of the cytomegalovirus-associated TCR beta chains recognize cytomegalovirus antigens. In both the original and validation cohorts, the classifier was reported to diagnose cytomegalovirus status with high specificity and sensitivity.

Donors formed part of the validation cohort, which comprised 120 subjects and was distinct from the first cohort of under 750 subjects. As for this clone: No antigen is known for it. Base quality data are lacking; no much larger clone is found one base away.

The CDR3, cysteine through phenylalanine, is 15 amino acids long. Just CDR3 DNA is preserved here, 45 bases in frame from base 1. Trimming takes 8 bases off V and 5 bases off J; junction bases not matched to a gene: 14. As encoded in the germline V gene, CDR1 is MDHEN while CDR2 is SYDVKM. The library was generated by the immunoSEQ multiplex PCR assay. Processing in the source paper ran as follows. A statistical classification framework was built to diagnose cytomegalovirus status from the catalog of TCR beta chain sequences. The clones in this table, taken by TCRdb from immuneACCESS, are in-frame only. Not every clone is retained; where verified, under half of the shortfall comes from an unresolved V gene, and the cause of the rest is unknown. Clone size and the V and J calls come from that table; the DNA yielded D and trimming. This sample holds 200,000 to 250,000 clones; 80% to 90% were observed only once. Roughly 2% of the sample is taken by the ten largest.

The rearranged chain carries TRBV28 and TRBJ2-5, with 7 bases aligning to TRBD1. The receptor comes from a woman younger than 35 in good health and CMV-seropositive. Material: PBMCs. In nucleotides, the sequence is TGTGCCAGCCGCCACCCGGACAGGCCCTGGGAGACCCAGTACTTC. Protein translation: CASRHPDRPWETQYF.